These T cell receptor beta chains were read from a single sample in a study of response to subunit inactivated influenza vaccine. TCRdb redid the calling of the RT-PCR reads with MiXCR, one entry per CDR3 protein. The sample lists 530,000 or so distinct CDR3 sequences, 12% occurring once. This specimen was PBMCs from blood, taken on the day of vaccination. The receptor source for this set is a man over 45 who received an inactivated influenza vaccine. CDR3s include the opening cysteine and the closing phenylalanine or tryptophan. The D gene is left open where the match is weak. Not all rows give a size; the values are once, few, many and, for expanded clones, a class.

D,V,size,J,CDR3,DNA
TRBD1,TRBV4-3,NA,TRBJ2-5,CASSQYTHDRGQETQYF,TGCGCCAGCAGCCAGTACACCCACGACAGGGGGCAAGAGACCCAGTACTTC
NA,TRBV5-4,few,TRBJ2-1,CASSLRTGSYYNEQFF,TGTGCCAGCAGCTTACGTACGGGGAGCTATTACAATGAGCAGTTCTTC
NA,TRBV12-3/TRBV12-4,NA,TRBJ1-6,CASSLTTGDSPLHF,TGTGCCAGCAGTTTAACAACGGGCGATTCACCCCTCCACTTT
NA,TRBV4-2,many,TRBJ2-5,CASSQGQDRYEETQYF,TGTGCCAGCAGCCAAGGACAGGACCGCTACGAAGAGACCCAGTACTTC
TRBD1,TRBV20-1,few,TRBJ2-2,CSAGPGQGRTGELFF,TGCAGTGCTGGTCCGGGACAGGGGCGCACCGGGGAGCTGTTTTTT
TRBD2,TRBV15,NA,TRBJ2-1,CATSREALGLANEQFF,TGTGCCACCAGCAGAGAGGCCTTGGGACTAGCAAATGAGCAGTTCTTC
TRBD2,TRBV20-1,NA,TRBJ2-7,CSARRTSGGLTYEQYF,TGCAGTGCTAGGCGGACTAGCGGGGGCCTCACCTACGAGCAGTACTTC
NA,TRBV28,NA,TRBJ1-5,CASSLSAVGTNQPQHF,TGTGCCAGCAGTTTGTCGGCGGTCGGTACCAATCAGCCCCAGCATTTT
TRBD2,TRBV20-1,many,TRBJ2-7,CSARPGLAGEVQYF,TGCAGTGCTAGGCCCGGACTAGCGGGAGAGGTGCAGTACTTC
TRBD1,TRBV30,NA,TRBJ2-7,CAWSAGQGVVYEQYF,TGTGCCTGGAGCGCCGGGCAGGGGGTAGTCTACGAGCAGTACTTC
TRBD1,TRBV24-1,few,TRBJ2-3,CATSDPKWDRGWADTQYF,TGTGCCACCAGTGATCCAAAGTGGGACAGGGGTTGGGCAGATACGCAGTATTTT
NA,TRBV4-2,few,TRBJ2-5,CASSPGNSLETQYF,TGTGCCAGCAGCCCCGGGAACTCCCTCGAGACCCAGTACTTC
TRBD2,TRBV20-1,NA,TRBJ2-5,CSARPPSSREGTQYF,TGCAGTGCTAGGCCCCCTTCCTCGCGGGAGGGGACCCAGTACTTC
NA,TRBV4-3,few,TRBJ2-2,CASSQEPAGNTGELFF,TGCGCCAGCAGCCAAGAACCAGCGGGGAACACCGGGGAGCTGTTTTTT
TRBD1,TRBV4-3,NA,TRBJ2-7,CASSQDYSPGQGFEQYF,TGCGCCAGCAGCCAAGATTATTCCCCGGGACAGGGATTCGAGCAGTACTTC
NA,TRBV12-3/TRBV12-4,NA,TRBJ2-3,CASSLKWWGGSTDTQYF,TGTGCCAGCAGTTTAAAGTGGTGGGGCGGGAGCACAGATACGCAGTATTTT
TRBD2,TRBV20-1,few,TRBJ2-7,CSASGGLTESYEQYF,TGCAGTGCAAGCGGGGGACTCACAGAATCCTACGAGCAGTACTTC
TRBD1,TRBV20-1,many,TRBJ2-7,CSARDRAGTGVYEQYF,TGCAGTGCTAGAGACCGGGCCGGGACAGGGGTATACGAGCAGTACTTC
NA,TRBV12-3/TRBV12-4,many,TRBJ2-3,CASSYGSPPDTQYF,TGTGCCAGCAGTTATGGCAGCCCCCCAGATACGCAGTATTTT
NA,TRBV5-1,few,TRBJ2-7,CASRLGPGHFYEQYF,TGCGCCAGCAGGTTGGGACCGGGACACTTCTACGAGCAGTACTTC
NA,TRBV4-3,NA,TRBJ2-5,CASSQFTSETQYF,TGCGCCAGCAGCCAATTCACCTCTGAGACCCAGTACTTC
TRBD2,TRBV29-1,few,TRBJ2-7,CSVAGGGYEQYF,TGCAGCGTTGCTGGCGGGGGGTACGAGCAGTACTTC
TRBD2,TRBV7-2,few,TRBJ2-2,CASSLGGGDTGELFF,TGTGCCAGCAGCTTGGGGGGAGGGGACACCGGGGAGCTGTTTTTT